The clone carrying this T cell receptor (beta chain) has a handful of counts. The antigen is undetermined. Expressed TCRB transcripts were sequenced because the entire RNA isolate underwent reverse transcription. Assay used: immunoSEQ multiplex PCR; TCRdb lists only in-frame clones, some missing. This sample has hundreds of thousands of clones; approximately 15% occur once, and the top ten carry 0.035% to 0.045%. These data come from a study of beta chain features in type 1 diabetes. Findings and caveats of the study: Naive, central memory and Treg TCRB repertoires seemed to resemble each other more closely in patients than they did in healthy donors. Among patients with Type 1 diabetes, TCRB CDR3s were moderately but significantly shorter in every one of the four CD4+ subsets.

The CDR3 runs to 17 residues. Germline V gives CDR1 SGHDT, CDR2 YYEEEE. With V trimmed by 0 bases and J by 1 base, 6 bases remained unmatched. Post-sort purity exceeded 98% for all sorted populations. This sequence originates from a man aged 30-40 years in good health. Sequencing input: naive CD4+ T cells from blood. V gene TRBV5-6 combines with J gene TRBJ2-7, with 11 bases fitting TRBD2. CDR3 DNA sequence: TGTGCCAGCAGCTTGGGACTAGCGGGAATTACTTCCTACGAGCAGTACGTC. This translates into CASSLGLAGITSYEQYV.